This T cell receptor (beta chain) was identified in a study of OX40 agonist ivuxolimab in advanced cancers. Regarding the study as a whole: Clonal expansion was seen in CD4+ and CD8+ blood T cells by week 6 at 0.1 to 3.0 mg/kg. The investigators did not determine what antigen specificity the expanded peripheral T cells had.

Trimming shortened V by 0 bases and J by 7 bases, and 13 bases separated the two germline ends. In germline, CDR1 is SGHAT, CDR2 FQNNGV. CDR3 length equals 15 residues. TCRdb's table, derived via immunoSEQ multiplex PCR, lists solely in-frame clones and lacks some. The sample includes approximately 75,000 clones, 85% to 90% of them seen just once. On this clone itself: Its specificity is unknown.

The source was CD4+ or CD8+ T cells sorted from blood, collected in a trial of the OX40 agonist ivuxolimab. This chain connects TRBV11-2 to TRBJ1-5; D might be TRBD1 (5 bases). This receptor was obtained from an adult with an advanced solid tumor such as melanoma, head and neck, liver or kidney cancer. CDR3 protein: CASSLDSGHNQPQHF. The CDR3, as DNA: TGTGCCAGCAGCTTAGATAGCGGACATAACCAGCCCCAGCATTTT.